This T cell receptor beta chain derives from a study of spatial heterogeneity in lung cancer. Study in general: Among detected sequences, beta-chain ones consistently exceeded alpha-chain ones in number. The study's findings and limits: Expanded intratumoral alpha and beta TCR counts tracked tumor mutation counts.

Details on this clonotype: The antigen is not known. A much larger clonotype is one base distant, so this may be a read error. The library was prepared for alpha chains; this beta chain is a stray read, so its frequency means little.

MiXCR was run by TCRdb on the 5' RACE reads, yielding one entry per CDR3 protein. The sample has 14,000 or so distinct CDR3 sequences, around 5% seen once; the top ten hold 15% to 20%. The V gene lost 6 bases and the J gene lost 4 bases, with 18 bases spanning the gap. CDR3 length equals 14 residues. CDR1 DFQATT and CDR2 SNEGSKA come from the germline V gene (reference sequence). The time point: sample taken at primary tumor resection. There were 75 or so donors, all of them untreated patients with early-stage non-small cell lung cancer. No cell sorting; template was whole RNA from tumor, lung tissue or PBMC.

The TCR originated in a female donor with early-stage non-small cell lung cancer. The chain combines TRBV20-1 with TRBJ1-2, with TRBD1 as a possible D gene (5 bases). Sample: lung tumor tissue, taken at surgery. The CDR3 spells CSAEERGFTYGYTF. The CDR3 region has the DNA TGCAGTGCAGAGGAGAGGGGCTTTACCTATGGCTACACCTTC.